The clone carrying this T cell receptor (beta chain) was seen once. The antigen remains unidentified. Trimming pared 8 bases from V and 2 bases from J, leaving 12 bases between. The V gene's germline CDR1 is MNHEY and CDR2 SMNVEV (reference sequence). This CDR3 has 14 residues. This entry comes from a study of cytomegalovirus exposure and HLA in healthy donors. General study findings and limits: In a later analysis, parvovirus B19, influenza, CMV and Epstein-Barr virus appeared linked to several top co-occurrence clusters.

PCR employed 60 Vbeta and 13 Jbeta primers. The protocol was immunoSEQ multiplex PCR, while the TCRdb copy is restricted to in-frame clones and leaves out a portion. The sample lists approximately 250,000 clones, approximately 84% occurring once. The gene calls are TRBV27 and TRBJ2-2; possibly TRBD1 for D (7 bases). The clonotype originates from a girl aged 2 to 9 in good health and CMV-seronegative. Sequenced: PBMCs. CDR3 DNA: TGTGCCAGCGCGGGACAGAGAAACACCGGGGAGCTGTTTTTT. This codes for CASAGQRNTGELFF.